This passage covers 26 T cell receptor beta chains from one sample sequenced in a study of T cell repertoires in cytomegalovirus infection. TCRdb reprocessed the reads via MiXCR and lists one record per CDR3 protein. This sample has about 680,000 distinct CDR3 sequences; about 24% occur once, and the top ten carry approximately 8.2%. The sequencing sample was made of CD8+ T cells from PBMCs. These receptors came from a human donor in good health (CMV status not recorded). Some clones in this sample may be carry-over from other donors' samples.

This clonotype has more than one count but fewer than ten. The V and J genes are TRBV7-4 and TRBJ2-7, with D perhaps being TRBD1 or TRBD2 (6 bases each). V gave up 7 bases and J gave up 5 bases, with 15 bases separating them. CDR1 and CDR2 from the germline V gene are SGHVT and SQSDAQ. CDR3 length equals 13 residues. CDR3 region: CASIKGGGDEQYF. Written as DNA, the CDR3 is TGTGCCAGCATCAAGGGGGGAGGTGACGAGCAGTACTTC.

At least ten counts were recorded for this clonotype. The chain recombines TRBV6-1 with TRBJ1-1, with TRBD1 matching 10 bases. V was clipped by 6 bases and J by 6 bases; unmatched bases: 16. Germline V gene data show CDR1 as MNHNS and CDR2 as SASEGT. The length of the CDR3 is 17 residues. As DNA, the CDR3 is TGTGCCAGCAGAAAGGCTGGGACAGGGGTACAGGTCGCTGAAGCTTTCTTT. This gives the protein CASRKAGTGVQVAEAFF.

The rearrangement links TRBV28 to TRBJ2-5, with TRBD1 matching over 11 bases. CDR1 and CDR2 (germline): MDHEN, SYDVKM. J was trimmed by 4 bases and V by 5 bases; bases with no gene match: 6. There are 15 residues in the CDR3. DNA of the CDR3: TGTGCCAGCAGTATTCGGACAGGGGGCGGAGAGACCCAGTACTTC. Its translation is CASSIRTGGGETQYF.

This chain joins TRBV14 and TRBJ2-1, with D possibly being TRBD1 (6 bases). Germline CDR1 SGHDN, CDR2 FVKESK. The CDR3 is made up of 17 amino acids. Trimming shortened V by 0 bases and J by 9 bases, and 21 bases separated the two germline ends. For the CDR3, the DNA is TGTGCCAGCAGCCAAGAAGCAAGGACAGCCCGCTGTGTTGAGCAGTTCTTC. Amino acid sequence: CASSQEARTARCVEQFF.

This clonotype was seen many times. CDR3 nucleotide sequence: TGTGCCAGCGGCGGGGAAGATACGCAGTATTTT. Translated, it gives CASGGEDTQYF. The rearrangement joins TRBV7-8 to TRBJ2-3; tentatively, D is TRBD2 (6 bases). The germline V and J ends were trimmed by 8 bases and 5 bases, with 8 bases remaining between them. The germline CDR1 and CDR2 sequences are SGHVS and FQNEAQ. This CDR3 is 11 amino acids long.

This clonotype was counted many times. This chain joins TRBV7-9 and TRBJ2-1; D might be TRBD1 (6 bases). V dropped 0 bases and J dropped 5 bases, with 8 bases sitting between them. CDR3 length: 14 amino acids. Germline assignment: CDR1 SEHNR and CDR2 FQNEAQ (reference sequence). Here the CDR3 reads CASSLAHRDNEQFF. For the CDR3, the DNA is TGTGCCAGCAGCTTAGCCCACAGGGACAATGAGCAGTTCTTC.

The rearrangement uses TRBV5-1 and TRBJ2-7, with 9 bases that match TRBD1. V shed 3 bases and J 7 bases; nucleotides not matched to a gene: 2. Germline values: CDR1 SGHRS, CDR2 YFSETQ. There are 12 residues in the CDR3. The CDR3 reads CASSWTGVEQYF. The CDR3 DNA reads TGCGCCAGCAGCTGGACAGGGGTGGAGCAGTACTTC.

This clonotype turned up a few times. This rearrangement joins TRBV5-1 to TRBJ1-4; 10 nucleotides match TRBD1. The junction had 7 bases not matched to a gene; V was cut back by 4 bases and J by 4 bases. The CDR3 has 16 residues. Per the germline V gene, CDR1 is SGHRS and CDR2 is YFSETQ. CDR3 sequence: CASSVGQGGNNEKLFF. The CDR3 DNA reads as TGCGCCAGCAGCGTCGGACAGGGGGGAAATAATGAAAAACTGTTTTTT.

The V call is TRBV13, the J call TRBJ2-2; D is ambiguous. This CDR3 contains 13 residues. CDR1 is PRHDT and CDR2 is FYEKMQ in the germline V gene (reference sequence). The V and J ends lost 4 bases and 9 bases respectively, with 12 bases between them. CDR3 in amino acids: CASSSGRRRELFF. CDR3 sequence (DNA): TGTGCCAGCAGCTCCGGACGGCGACGGGAGCTGTTTTTT.

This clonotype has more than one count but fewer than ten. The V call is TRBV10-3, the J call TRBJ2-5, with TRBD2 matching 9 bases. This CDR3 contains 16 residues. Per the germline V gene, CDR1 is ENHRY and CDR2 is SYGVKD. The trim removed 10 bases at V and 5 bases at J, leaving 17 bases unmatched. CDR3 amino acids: CATLAGDLLKVETQYF. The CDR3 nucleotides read TGTGCCACCTTAGCGGGGGACCTGCTCAAGGTGGAGACCCAGTACTTC.

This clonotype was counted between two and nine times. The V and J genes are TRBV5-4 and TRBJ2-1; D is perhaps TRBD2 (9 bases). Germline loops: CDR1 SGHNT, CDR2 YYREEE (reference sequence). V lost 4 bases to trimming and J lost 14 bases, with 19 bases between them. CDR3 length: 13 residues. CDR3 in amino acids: CASSQPAGGQEFF. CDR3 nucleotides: TGTGCCAGCAGCCAACCAGCGGGGGGACAGGAGTTCTTC.

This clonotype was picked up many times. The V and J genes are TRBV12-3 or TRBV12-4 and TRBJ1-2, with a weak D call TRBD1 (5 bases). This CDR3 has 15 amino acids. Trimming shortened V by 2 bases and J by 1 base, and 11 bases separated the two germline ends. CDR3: CASSLSPGRNYGYTF. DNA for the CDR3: TGTGCCAGCAGTTTAAGTCCAGGGCGTAACTATGGCTACACCTTC.

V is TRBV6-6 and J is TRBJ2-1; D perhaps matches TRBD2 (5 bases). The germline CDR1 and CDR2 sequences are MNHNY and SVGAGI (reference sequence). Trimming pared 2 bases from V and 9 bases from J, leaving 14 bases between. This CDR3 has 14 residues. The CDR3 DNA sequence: TGTGCCAGCAGTTACACGCTCGAGGGTCCTGAGCAGTTCTTC. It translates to CASSYTLEGPEQFF.

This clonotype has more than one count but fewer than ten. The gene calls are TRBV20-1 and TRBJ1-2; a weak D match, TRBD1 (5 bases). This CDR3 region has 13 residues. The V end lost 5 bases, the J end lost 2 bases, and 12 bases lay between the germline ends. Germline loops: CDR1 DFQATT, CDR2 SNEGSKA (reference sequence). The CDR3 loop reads CSAPVGGNYGYTF. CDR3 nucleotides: TGCAGTGCTCCCGTTGGGGGGAACTATGGCTACACCTTC.

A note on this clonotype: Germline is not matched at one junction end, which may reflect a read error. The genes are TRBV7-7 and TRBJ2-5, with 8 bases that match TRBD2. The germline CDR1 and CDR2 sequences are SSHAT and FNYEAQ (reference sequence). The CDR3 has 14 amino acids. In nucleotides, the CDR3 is TGTGCTAGCAGCCTACCGGGACTAGGAGAGACCCAGTACTTC. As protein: CASSLPGLGETQYF.

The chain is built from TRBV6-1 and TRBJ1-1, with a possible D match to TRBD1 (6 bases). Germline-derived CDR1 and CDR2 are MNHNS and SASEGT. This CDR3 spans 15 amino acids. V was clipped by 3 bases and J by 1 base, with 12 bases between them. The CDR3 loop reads CASSDQGLGNTEAFF. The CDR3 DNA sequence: TGTGCCAGCAGTGACCAGGGGTTAGGGAACACTGAAGCTTTCTTT.

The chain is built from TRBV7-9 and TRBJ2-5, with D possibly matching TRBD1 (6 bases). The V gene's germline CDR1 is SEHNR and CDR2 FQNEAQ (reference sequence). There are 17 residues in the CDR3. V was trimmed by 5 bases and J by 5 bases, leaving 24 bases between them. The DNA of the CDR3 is TGTGCCAGCAGCCTGCAACTTAGGACAGTTCCTATGGAGACCCAGTACTTC. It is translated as CASSLQLRTVPMETQYF.

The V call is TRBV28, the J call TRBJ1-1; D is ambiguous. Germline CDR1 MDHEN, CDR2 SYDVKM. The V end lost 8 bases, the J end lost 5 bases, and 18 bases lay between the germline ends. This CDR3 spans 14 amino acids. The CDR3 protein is CASLSTSRRTEAFF. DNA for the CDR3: TGTGCCAGCCTGTCGACATCACGCCGGACTGAAGCTTTCTTT. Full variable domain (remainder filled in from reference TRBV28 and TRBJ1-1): DVKVTQSSRYLVKRTGEKVFLECVQDMDHENMFWYRQDPGLGLRLIYFSYDVKMKEKGDIPEGYSVSREKKERFSLILESASTNQTSMYLCASLSTSRRTEAFFGQGTRLTVV.

The CDR3 region has the DNA TGTGCCAGCAGCTTAGTGTCAGCACATGATAATTCACCCCTCCACTTT. It is translated as CASSLVSAHDNSPLHF. The rearrangement uses TRBV11-3 and TRBJ1-6; D unclear. Germline values: CDR1 SGHNT, CDR2 YENEEA. Trimming took off 1 base at V and 5 bases at J, with 12 bases between the two ends. The CDR3 is made up of 16 amino acids.

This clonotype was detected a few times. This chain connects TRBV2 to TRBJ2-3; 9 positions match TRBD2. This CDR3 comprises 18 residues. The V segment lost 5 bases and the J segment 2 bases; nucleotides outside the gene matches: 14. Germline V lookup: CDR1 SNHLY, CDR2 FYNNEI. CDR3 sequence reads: CASSQGVERGAITDTQYF. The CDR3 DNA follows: TGTGCCAGCAGTCAGGGGGTGGAGCGGGGGGCAATCACAGATACGCAGTATTTT. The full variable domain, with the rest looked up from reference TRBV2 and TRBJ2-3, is EPEVTQTPSHQVTQMGQEVILRCVPISNHLYFYWYRQILGQKVEFLVSFYNNEISEKSEIFDDQFSVERPDGSNFTLKIRSTKLEDSAMYFCASSQGVERGAITDTQYFGPGTRLTVL.

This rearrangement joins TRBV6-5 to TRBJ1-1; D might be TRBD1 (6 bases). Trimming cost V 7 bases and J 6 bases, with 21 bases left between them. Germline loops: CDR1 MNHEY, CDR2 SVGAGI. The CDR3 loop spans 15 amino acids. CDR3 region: CASKVWTDEGPEAFF. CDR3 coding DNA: TGTGCCAGCAAAGTTTGGACAGACGAGGGCCCTGAAGCTTTCTTT.

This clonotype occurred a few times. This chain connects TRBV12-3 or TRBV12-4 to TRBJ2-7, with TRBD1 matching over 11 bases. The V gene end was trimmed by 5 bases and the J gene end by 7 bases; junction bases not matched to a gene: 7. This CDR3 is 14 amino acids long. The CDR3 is CASSDRTGGREQYF. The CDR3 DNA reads TGTGCCAGCAGTGATCGGACAGGGGGCAGGGAGCAGTACTTC.

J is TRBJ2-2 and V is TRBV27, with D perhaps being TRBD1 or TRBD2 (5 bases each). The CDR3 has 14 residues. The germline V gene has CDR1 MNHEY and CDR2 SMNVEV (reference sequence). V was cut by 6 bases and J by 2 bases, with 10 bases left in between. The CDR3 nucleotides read TGTGCCAGCAGCTGGGGACCTAACACCGGGGAGCTGTTTTTT. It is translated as CASSWGPNTGELFF.

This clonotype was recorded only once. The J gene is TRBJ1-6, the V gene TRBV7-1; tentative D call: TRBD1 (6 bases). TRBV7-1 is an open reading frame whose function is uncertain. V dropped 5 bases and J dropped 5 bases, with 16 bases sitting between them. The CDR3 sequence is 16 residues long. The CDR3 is CASSPGTWFDNSPLHF. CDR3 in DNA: TGTGCCAGCAGCCCCGGGACATGGTTCGATAATTCACCCCTCCACTTT.

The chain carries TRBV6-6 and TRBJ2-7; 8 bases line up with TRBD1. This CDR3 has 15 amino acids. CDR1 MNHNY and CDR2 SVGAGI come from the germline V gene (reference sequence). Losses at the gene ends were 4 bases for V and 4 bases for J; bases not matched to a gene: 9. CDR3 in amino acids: CASSSGQGLGYEQYV. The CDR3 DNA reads TGTGCCAGCAGTTCCGGACAGGGTCTTGGGTACGAGCAGTACGTC.

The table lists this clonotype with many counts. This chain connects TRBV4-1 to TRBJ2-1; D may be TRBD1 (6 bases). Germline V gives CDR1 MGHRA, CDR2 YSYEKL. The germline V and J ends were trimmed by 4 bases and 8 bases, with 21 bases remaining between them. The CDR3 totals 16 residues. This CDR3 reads CASSPLGDTIGHEQFF. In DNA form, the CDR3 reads TGCGCCAGCAGCCCCCTCGGGGACACCATTGGGCATGAGCAGTTCTTC.